This TCR beta chain came from a study of cytomegalovirus exposure and HLA in healthy donors. Amplification used 60 Vbeta primers and 13 Jbeta primers. Assay: immunoSEQ multiplex PCR; the TCRdb copy retains only in-frame clones and omits some. The repertoire holds 120,000 to 150,000 clones, with about 70% as singletons. CDR3 length: 15 amino acids. The V end lost 5 bases, the J end lost 0 bases, and 11 bases lay between the germline ends. CDR1 is SGHTA, CDR2 FQGNSA, per germline. This clonotype was obtained from a man aged 55-75 years in good health and CMV-seronegative. The rearrangement uses TRBV7-2 and TRBJ1-5; D is ambiguous. The sample taken for sequencing was PBMCs. CDR3 DNA: TGTGCCAGCAGCCTTGCGGTTTATAGCAATCAGCCCCAGCATTTT. Protein sequence: CASSLAVYSNQPQHF.